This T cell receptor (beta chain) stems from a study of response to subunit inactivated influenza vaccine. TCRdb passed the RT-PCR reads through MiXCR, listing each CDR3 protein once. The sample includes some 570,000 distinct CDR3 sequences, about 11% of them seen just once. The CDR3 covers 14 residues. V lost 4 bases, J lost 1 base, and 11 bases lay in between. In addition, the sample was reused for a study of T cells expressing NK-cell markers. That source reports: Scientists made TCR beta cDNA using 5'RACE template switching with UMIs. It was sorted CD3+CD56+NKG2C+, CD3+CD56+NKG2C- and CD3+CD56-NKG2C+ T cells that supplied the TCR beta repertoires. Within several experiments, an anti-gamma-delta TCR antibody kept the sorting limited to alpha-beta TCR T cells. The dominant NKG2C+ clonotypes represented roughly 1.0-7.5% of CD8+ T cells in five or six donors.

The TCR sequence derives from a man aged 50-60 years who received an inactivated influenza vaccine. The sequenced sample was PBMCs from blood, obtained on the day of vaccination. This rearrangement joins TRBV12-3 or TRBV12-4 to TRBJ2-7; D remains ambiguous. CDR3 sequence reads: CASSSKFRSYEQYF. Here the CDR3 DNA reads TGTGCCAGCAGTTCCAAATTCAGATCCTACGAGCAGTACTTC.